This T cell receptor (beta chain) was recorded in a study of T cells after yellow fever vaccination. Whole-study context: For low cell numbers, libraries were made with SMART-Seq v4 Ultra Low Input.

There are 19 residues in the CDR3. From germline, CDR1 is PRHDT and CDR2 FYEKMQ (reference sequence). The germline V and J ends were trimmed by 4 bases and 3 bases, with 27 bases remaining between them. Study conclusions and caveats: Secondary responses were weaker yet peaked faster, day 5 versus 15.

This clonotype was observed a handful of times. Its target is unknown. TCR cDNA was made by 5'RACE template switching, adding a universal primer site and UMIs. TCRdb processed the 5' RACE reads anew with MiXCR; each CDR3 protein has one entry. The sample lists approximately 160,000 distinct CDR3 sequences, about 6% occurring once. The clonotype originates from a man between 18 and 29 years old who received the YFV17D yellow fever vaccine. This specimen was CD4+ T cells sorted from PBMCs, taken on the day of the first yellow fever vaccination. The chain links TRBV13 to TRBJ1-1; possibly TRBD1 for D (5 bases). CDR3 DNA sequence: TGTGCCAGCAGCTCACACCCGCAAGGAGTGGGGGGGGTGGACACTGAAGCTTTCTTT. Its protein is CASSSHPQGVGGVDTEAFF.